The entry below gives a single T cell receptor beta chain sequence along with its context. The antigen remains undetermined. This CDR3 contains 12 residues. The germline CDR1 and CDR2 sequences are SGHKS and YYEKEE (reference sequence). V lost 7 bases to trimming and J lost 6 bases, with 11 bases between them. TCR beta cDNA libraries included unique molecular identifiers. Each CDR3 protein is one row after TCRdb ran MiXCR on the PCR reads. The table shows around 710,000 distinct CDR3 sequences, with about 45% occurring only once. These data originate in a study of post-analysis software for immune sequencing data. Overall study results and limits: The five TRBV segments detected at higher frequency in patients than in controls included TRBV5-6, TRBV5-1 and TRBV20-1.

This sequence originates from a girl aged 5 to 17 with multiple sclerosis. The sequencing sample was made of blood. The chain couples TRBV5-5 to TRBJ1-5; D unclear. CDR3 sequence reads: CASGNGSQPQHF. The CDR3 nucleotides read TGTGCCAGCGGAAATGGGAGTCAGCCCCAGCATTTT.